A single sample gave rise to the 18 T cell receptor beta chains below, sequenced in a study of shared clonotypes between healthy human individuals. Assay used: immunoSEQ multiplex PCR; TCRdb lists only in-frame clones, some missing. Among 2 million to 2.5 million clones listed, about 93% were seen once. It was CD45RO-negative cells, positively selected for CCR7, that made up naive CD8 cells, with terminally differentiated effector memory CD45RA+ cells excluded. The sample was naive CD8+ T cells from PBMCs. These receptors came from a man between 18 and 29 years old in good health. Some clones in this sample may be carry-over from other donors' samples.

The V call is TRBV4-3, the J call TRBJ1-1; 8 nucleotides line up with TRBD1. Germline V gene sequence: CDR1 LGHNA, CDR2 YSLEER. This CDR3 region has 16 residues. V gave up 4 bases and J gave up 9 bases; unmatched junction bases: 16. In DNA, the CDR3 is TGCGCCAGCAGCCCCTCGTGGACAGGGAGTAGGTTAAAAGCTTTCTTT. This sequence encodes CASSPSWTGSRLKAFF.

The V call is TRBV10-3, the J call TRBJ2-7; 11 bases are a match to TRBD1. CDR1 and CDR2 (germline): ENHRY, SYGVKD. J gave up 3 bases and V 11 bases, and 9 bases lay outside the gene matches. The CDR3 has 14 residues. The CDR3 loop reads CAARGDRGNYEQYF. The DNA for the CDR3 is TGTGCCGCTCGGGGGGACAGGGGGAACTACGAGCAGTACTTC.

CDR3 amino acids: CASSTRSGELFF. CDR3 sequence (DNA): TGTGCCAGTAGTACCCGGAGCGGGGAGCTGTTTTTT. The V gene is TRBV19, the J gene TRBJ2-2; no clear D gene. V was pared by 4 bases and J by 7 bases, with 7 bases between. From germline, CDR1 is LNHDA and CDR2 SQIVND (reference sequence). CDR3 length equals 12 residues.

This clone was seen a single time. At the DNA level, this CDR3 is encoded by other sequences in the same sample as well. J is TRBJ2-7 and V is TRBV4-1; a possible D gene is TRBD1 (6 bases). Germline-derived CDR1 and CDR2 are MGHRA and YSYEKL. Trimming removed 4 bases from V and 6 bases from J, with 10 bases in between. The CDR3 is 12 amino acids. The chain's CDR3 is CASSLKGGEQYF. The CDR3 DNA is TGCGCCAGCAGCCTAAAAGGGGGCGAGCAGTACTTC.

The table lists this clone with a count of one. This chain connects TRBV6-5 to TRBJ2-1; D may be TRBD2 (6 bases). Trimming shortened V by 5 bases and J by 9 bases, and 8 bases separated the two germline ends. This CDR3 is built from 11 residues. Per the germline V gene, CDR1 is MNHEY and CDR2 is SVGAGI. CDR3 sequence reads: CASSQEGEQFF. The CDR3, as DNA: TGTGCCAGCAGTCAGGAGGGTGAGCAGTTCTTC.

The chain is built from TRBV28 and TRBJ2-7; D not certain. Germline V gene sequence: CDR1 MDHEN, CDR2 SYDVKM. This CDR3 comprises 14 residues. Deletions cut 4 bases from V and 3 bases from J, with 13 bases between. The CDR3 DNA sequence: TGTGCCAGCAGTTGGGAAGGGAAGGTCTACGAGCAGTACTTC. Protein: CASSWEGKVYEQYF.

This clone was found once. The chain employs TRBV7-9 and TRBJ2-7, with no clear D. The V end was cut by 5 bases, the J end by 0 bases, with 14 bases between. In germline, CDR1 is SEHNR, CDR2 FQNEAQ (reference sequence). The CDR3 has 15 residues. The DNA of the CDR3 is TGTGCCAGCAGCGAATCCCGGTTGAGCTCCTACGAGCAGTACTTC. Protein sequence: CASSESRLSSYEQYF. The variable domain in full, completed from reference TRBV7-9 and TRBJ2-7, reads DTGVSQNPRHKITKRGQNVTFRCDPISEHNRLYWYRQTLGQGPEFLTYFQNEAQLEKSRLLSDRFSAERPKGSFSTLEIQRTEQGDSAMYLCASSESRLSSYEQYFGPGTRLTVT.

V gene TRBV28 combines with J gene TRBJ2-7, with D perhaps matching TRBD2 (6 bases). In germline, CDR1 is MDHEN, CDR2 SYDVKM. Trimming pared 6 bases from V and 3 bases from J, leaving 15 bases between. This CDR3 comprises 14 residues. This CDR3 reads CASRELASNYEQYF. CDR3 sequence (DNA): TGTGCCAGCAGAGAACTAGCCTCAAACTACGAGCAGTACTTC.

J is TRBJ1-4 and V is TRBV5-1; the match to TRBD1 covers 7 bases. Trimming at V came to 3 bases and at J to 7 bases, leaving 24 bases not matched to a gene. CDR1 and CDR2 from the germline V gene are SGHRS and YFSETQ. The CDR3 runs to 20 residues. CDR3 residues: CASSSNGQAGPSRVGEKLFF. The CDR3 bases are TGCGCCAGCAGCTCCAACGGACAGGCCGGTCCGTCCCGAGTGGGTGAAAAACTGTTTTTT. Combining the CDR3 with reference TRBV5-1 and TRBJ1-4 gives the whole variable domain KAGVTQTPRYLIKTRGQQVTLSCSPISGHRSVSWYQQTPGQGLQFLFEYFSETQRNKGNFPGRFSGRQFSNSRSEMNVSTLELGDSALYLCASSSNGQAGPSRVGEKLFFGSGTQLSVL.

The chain carries TRBV19 and TRBJ2-7, with 8 bases matching TRBD1. V lost 2 bases and J lost 2; bases outside the gene matches: 5. Looked up from germline, CDR1 is LNHDA and CDR2 is SQIVND (reference sequence). This CDR3 region has 15 residues. As DNA, the CDR3 is TGTGCCAGTAGTATACAAGGACAGGGTCCCTACGAGCAGTACTTC. This codes for CASSIQGQGPYEQYF.

The gene calls are TRBV27 and TRBJ2-1; D may correspond to TRBD1 or TRBD2 (5 bases each). Looked up from germline, CDR1 is MNHEY and CDR2 is SMNVEV (reference sequence). The CDR3 consists of 16 residues. With 5 bases removed from V and 8 bases from J, the gap between germline ends came to 22 bases. DNA for the CDR3: TGTGCCAGCAGTAAAGGGACCAGACGTACTTTGGATGAGCAGTTCTTC. Its protein product is CASSKGTRRTLDEQFF.

This clone was picked up one time. The chain couples TRBV28 to TRBJ2-7, with D perhaps assigned TRBD1 or TRBD2 (5 bases each). V was cut by 1 base and J by 4 bases, with 23 bases left in between. The CDR3 length is 18 residues. CDR1 MDHEN and CDR2 SYDVKM come from the germline V gene. Here the CDR3 DNA reads TGTGCCAGCAGTTTATCCTTGGATCAAAGGGACCGACAGTACGAGCAGTACTTC. As protein: CASSLSLDQRDRQYEQYF. Supplemented by reference TRBV28 and TRBJ2-7, the full variable domain reads DVKVTQSSRYLVKRTGEKVFLECVQDMDHENMFWYRQDPGLGLRLIYFSYDVKMKEKGDIPEGYSVSREKKERFSLILESASTNQTSMYLCASSLSLDQRDRQYEQYFGPGTRLTVT.

The chain recombines TRBV9 with TRBJ2-3; D might be TRBD2 (6 bases). V was shortened by 4 bases and J by 2 bases, with 17 bases between the two germline ends. Germline V gene sequence: CDR1 SGDLS, CDR2 YYNGEE. This CDR3 has 16 amino acids. CDR3 coding DNA: TGTGCCAGCAGCCACACAATGGGGGAGGACACAGATACGCAGTATTTT. Protein sequence: CASSHTMGEDTDTQYF.

V usage is TRBV7-3 and J usage is TRBJ2-1; D is perhaps TRBD1 (5 bases). V lost 4 bases, J lost 9 bases, and 13 bases lay in between. Germline lookup yields CDR1 SGHTA and CDR2 FQGTGA. The CDR3 has 13 residues. As DNA, the CDR3 is TGTGCCAGCAGCTCTACCCAGGGTTTTGAGCAGTTCTTC. Residues: CASSSTQGFEQFF.

The chain employs TRBV27 and TRBJ2-3; a possible D gene is TRBD2 (5 bases). Trimming removed 5 bases at V and 4 bases at J, with 10 bases between. Germline V gives CDR1 MNHEY, CDR2 SMNVEV (reference sequence). This CDR3 is 13 amino acids long. CDR3 region: CASSVLAADTQYF. CDR3 nucleotides: TGTGCCAGCAGTGTCCTAGCAGCAGATACGCAGTATTTT.

The chain couples TRBV10-3 to TRBJ2-3; D unclear. The CDR3 covers 13 residues. CDR1 and CDR2 (germline): ENHRY, SYGVKD. V was clipped by 4 bases and J by 6 bases, with 11 bases between them. CDR3 sequence: CAISGRLDDTQYF. Here the CDR3 DNA reads TGTGCCATCAGTGGACGACTGGATGATACGCAGTATTTT.

This chain connects TRBV6-5 to TRBJ2-3; D ambiguous. This CDR3 has 13 amino acids. CDR1 and CDR2 (germline): MNHEY, SVGAGI. V was shortened by 2 bases and J by 4 bases, with 7 bases between the two germline ends. This CDR3 reads CASSYNGADTQYF. The CDR3 nucleotides read TGTGCCAGCAGTTACAATGGAGCAGATACGCAGTATTTT.

The V and J genes are TRBV16 and TRBJ2-7; 13 nucleotides align to TRBD2. V shed 3 bases and J 10 bases; nucleotides not matched to a gene: 3. Germline values: CDR1 KGHSY, CDR2 FQNENV. This CDR3 comprises 13 residues. This CDR3 is CASSQGLAGNQYF. The CDR3 region has the DNA TGTGCCAGCAGCCAGGGACTAGCGGGAAACCAGTACTTC.